This TCR beta chain was documented in a study of blood T cell repertoires in COVID-19. On the study more broadly: Samples of COVID-19 (acute and convalescent) were obtained from the United States, Italy and Spain. Sample material is recorded as cDNA or gDNA derived from T cells, B-cell-depleted T cells, or PBMCs.

CDR3 length: 12 amino acids. Germline V CDR1 and CDR2: SNHLY, FYNNEI. With 6 bases removed from V and 4 bases from J, the gap between germline ends came to 10 bases. Profiled with immunoSEQ multiplex PCR; TCRdb holds only in-frame clones, not every one. The sample contains 120,000 or so clones, around four fifths of which appear only once. J is TRBJ2-7 and V is TRBV2; D might be TRBD2 (6 bases). The TCR sequence derives from a man at least 80 years old with active or convalescent COVID-19. The source material was peripheral blood. The CDR3 loop is CASRAGGYEQYF. CDR3 coding DNA: TGTGCCAGCAGAGCCGGGGGATACGAGCAGTACTTC.